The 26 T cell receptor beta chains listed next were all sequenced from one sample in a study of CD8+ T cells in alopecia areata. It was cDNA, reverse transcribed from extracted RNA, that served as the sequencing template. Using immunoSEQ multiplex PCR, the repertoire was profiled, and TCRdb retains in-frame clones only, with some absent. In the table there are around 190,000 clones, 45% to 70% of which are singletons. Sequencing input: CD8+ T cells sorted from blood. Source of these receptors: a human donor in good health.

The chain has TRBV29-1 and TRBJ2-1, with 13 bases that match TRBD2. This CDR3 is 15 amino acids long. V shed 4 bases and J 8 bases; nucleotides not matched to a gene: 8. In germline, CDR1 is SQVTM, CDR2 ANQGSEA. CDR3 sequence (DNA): TGCAGCGTTGCGAGACTAGCGGGGGGCGGCGATGAGCAGTTCTTC. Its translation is CSVARLAGGGDEQFF.

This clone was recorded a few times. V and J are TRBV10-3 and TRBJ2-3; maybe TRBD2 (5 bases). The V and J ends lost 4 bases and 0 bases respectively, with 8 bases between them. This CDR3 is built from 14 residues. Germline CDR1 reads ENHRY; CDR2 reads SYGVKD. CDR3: CAISGRPSTDTQYF. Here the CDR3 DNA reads TGTGCCATCAGTGGGAGGCCAAGCACAGATACGCAGTATTTT.

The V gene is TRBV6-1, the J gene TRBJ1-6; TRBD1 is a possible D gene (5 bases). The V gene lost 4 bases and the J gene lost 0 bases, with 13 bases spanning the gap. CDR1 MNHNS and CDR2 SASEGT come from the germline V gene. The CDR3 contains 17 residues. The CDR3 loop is CASSGGVPGSYNSPLHF. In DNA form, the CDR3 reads TGTGCCAGCAGTGGAGGGGTCCCGGGCTCCTATAATTCACCCCTCCACTTT.

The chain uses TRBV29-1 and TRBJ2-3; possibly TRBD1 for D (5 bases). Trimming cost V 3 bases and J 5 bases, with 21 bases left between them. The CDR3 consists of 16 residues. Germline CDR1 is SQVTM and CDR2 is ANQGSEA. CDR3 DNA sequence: TGCAGCGTTGATCCCGCCCTGGGCCCAAGGGGAGATACGCAGTATTTT. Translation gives CSVDPALGPRGDTQYF.

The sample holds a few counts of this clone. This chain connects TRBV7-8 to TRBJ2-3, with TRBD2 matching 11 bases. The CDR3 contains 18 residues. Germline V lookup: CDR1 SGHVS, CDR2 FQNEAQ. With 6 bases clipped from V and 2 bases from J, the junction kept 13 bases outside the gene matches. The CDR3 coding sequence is TGTGCCAGCAGTTTCCTAGCGGGGGGTATATCCCCCACAGATACGCAGTATTTT. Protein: CASSFLAGGISPTDTQYF. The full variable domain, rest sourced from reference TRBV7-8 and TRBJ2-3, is GAGVSQSPRYKVAKRGQDVALRCDPISGHVSLFWYQQALGQGPEFLTYFQNEAQLDKSGLPSDRFFAERPEGSVSTLKIQRTQQEDSAVYLCASSFLAGGISPTDTQYFGPGTRLTVL.

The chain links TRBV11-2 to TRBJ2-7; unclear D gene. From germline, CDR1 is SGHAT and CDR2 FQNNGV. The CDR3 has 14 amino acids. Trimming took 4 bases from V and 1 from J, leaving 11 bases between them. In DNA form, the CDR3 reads TGTGCCAGCAGCTACCCAGTGAAGTCCTACGAGCAGTACTTC. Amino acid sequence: CASSYPVKSYEQYF.

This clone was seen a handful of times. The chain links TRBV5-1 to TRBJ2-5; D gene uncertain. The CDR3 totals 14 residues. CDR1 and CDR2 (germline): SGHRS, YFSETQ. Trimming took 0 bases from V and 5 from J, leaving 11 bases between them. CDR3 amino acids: CASSLELTTETQYF. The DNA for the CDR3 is TGCGCCAGCAGCTTGGAACTCACAACGGAGACCCAGTACTTC.

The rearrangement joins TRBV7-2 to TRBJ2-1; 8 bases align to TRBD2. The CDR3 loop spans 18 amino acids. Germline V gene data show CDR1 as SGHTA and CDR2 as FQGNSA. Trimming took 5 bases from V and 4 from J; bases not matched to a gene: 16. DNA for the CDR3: TGTGCCAGCAGCCCGGGATTTGGTAGCGGGGTGCGATACAATGAGCAGTTCTTC. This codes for CASSPGFGSGVRYNEQFF.

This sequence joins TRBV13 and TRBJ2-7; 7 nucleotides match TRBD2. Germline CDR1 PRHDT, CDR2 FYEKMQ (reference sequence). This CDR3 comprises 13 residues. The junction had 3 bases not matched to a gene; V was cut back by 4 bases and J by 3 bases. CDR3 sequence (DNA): TGTGCCAGCAGCTACGGGACTAACTACGAGCAGTACTTC. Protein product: CASSYGTNYEQYF.

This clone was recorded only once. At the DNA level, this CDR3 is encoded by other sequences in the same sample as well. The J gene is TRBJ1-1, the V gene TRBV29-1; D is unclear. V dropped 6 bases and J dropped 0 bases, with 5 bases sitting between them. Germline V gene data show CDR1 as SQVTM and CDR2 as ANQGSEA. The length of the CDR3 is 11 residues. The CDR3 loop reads CSVPVNTEAFF. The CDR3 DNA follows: TGCAGCGTGCCGGTGAACACTGAAGCTTTCTTT.

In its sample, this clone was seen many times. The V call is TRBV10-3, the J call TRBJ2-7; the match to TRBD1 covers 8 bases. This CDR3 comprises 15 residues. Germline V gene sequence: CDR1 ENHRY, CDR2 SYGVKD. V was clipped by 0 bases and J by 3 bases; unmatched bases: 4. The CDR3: CAISESAGGLYEQYF. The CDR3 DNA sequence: TGTGCCATCAGTGAGTCGGCAGGGGGCCTCTACGAGCAGTACTTC.

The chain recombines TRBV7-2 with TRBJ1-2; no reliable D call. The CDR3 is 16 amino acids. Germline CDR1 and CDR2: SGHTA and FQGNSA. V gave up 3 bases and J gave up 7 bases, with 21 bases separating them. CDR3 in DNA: TGTGCCAGCAGCTTGGGAGAATCAACCACACTGGGTGGCTACACCTTC. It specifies CASSLGESTTLGGYTF.

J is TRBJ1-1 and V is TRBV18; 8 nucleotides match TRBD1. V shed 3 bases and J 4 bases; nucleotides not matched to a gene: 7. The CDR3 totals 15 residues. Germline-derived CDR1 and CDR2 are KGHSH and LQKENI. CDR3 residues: CASSPSGGEGTEAFF. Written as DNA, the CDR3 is TGTGCCAGCTCACCGTCAGGGGGCGAGGGCACTGAAGCTTTCTTT.

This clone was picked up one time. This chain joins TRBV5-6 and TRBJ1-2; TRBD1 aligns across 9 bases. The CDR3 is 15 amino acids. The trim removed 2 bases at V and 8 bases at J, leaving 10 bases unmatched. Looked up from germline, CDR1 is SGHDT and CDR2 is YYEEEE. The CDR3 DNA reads TGTGCCAGCAGCTTAGGGACAGGGTCTGTGTCCGGCTACACCTTC. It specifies CASSLGTGSVSGYTF.

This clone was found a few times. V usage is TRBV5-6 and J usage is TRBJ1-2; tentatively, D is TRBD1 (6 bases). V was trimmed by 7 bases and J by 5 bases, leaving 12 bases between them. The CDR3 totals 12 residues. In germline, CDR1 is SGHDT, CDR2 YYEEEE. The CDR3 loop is CASQQGTYGYTF. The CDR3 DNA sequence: TGTGCCAGCCAACAGGGTACATATGGCTACACCTTC.

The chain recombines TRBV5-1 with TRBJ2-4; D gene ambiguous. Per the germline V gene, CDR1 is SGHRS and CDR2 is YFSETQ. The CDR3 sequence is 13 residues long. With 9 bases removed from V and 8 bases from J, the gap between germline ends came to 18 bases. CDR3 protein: CAIPPDRRYIQYF. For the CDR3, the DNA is TGCGCCATCCCCCCCGACCGGAGATACATTCAGTACTTC.

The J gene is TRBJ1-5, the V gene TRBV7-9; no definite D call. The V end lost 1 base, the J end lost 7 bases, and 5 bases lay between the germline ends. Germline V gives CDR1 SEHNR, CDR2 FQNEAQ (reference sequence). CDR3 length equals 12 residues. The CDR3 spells CASSLGWQPQHF. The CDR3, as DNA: TGTGCCAGCAGCTTAGGGTGGCAGCCCCAGCATTTT. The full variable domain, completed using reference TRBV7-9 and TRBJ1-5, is DTGVSQNPRHKITKRGQNVTFRCDPISEHNRLYWYRQTLGQGPEFLTYFQNEAQLEKSRLLSDRFSAERPKGSFSTLEIQRTEQGDSAMYLCASSLGWQPQHFGDGTRLSIL.

In DNA form, the CDR3 reads TGTGCCAGCAGTGATGACAGGGGCCAAAACATTCAGTACTTC. Its protein is CASSDDRGQNIQYF. J is TRBJ2-4 and V is TRBV25-1; 8 bases align to TRBD1. The CDR3 contains 14 residues. CDR1 and CDR2 from the germline V gene are MGHDK and SYGVNS. The J segment lost 5 bases and the V segment lost 3 bases, leaving 3 bases of the junction unmatched.

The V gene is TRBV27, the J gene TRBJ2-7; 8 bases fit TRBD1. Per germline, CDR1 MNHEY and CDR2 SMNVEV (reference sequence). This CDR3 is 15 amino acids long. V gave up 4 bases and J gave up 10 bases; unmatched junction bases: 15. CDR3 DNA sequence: TGTGCCAGCAGTTCGATCGGACAGGGTGACCTCGACCAGTACTTC. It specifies CASSSIGQGDLDQYF.

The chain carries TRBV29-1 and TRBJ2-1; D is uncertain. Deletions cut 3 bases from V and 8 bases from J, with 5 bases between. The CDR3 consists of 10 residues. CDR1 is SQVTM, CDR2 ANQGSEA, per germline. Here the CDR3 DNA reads TGCAGCGTTGATCGCGATGAGCAGTTCTTC. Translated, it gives CSVDRDEQFF.

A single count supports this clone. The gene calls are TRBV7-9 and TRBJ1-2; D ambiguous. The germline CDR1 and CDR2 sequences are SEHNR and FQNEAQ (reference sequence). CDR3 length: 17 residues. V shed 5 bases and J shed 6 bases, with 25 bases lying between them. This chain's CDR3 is CASSPPRPGEQSDGYTF. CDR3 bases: TGTGCCAGCAGCCCCCCTAGGCCTGGGGAACAGAGCGATGGCTACACCTTC.

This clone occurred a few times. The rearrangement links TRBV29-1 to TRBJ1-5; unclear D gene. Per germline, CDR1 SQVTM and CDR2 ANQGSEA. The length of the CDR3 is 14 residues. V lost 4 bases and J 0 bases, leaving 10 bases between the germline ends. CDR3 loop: CSVGYADSNQPQHF. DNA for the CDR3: TGCAGCGTTGGTTACGCAGATAGCAATCAGCCCCAGCATTTT.

The CDR3 region is CASSQGTVENTEAFF. CDR3 DNA: TGCGCCAGCAGCCAAGGGACGGTAGAGAACACTGAAGCTTTCTTT. V gene TRBV4-1 combines with J gene TRBJ1-1; D not certain. The germline gives CDR1 MGHRA, CDR2 YSYEKL. V was trimmed by 1 base and J by 1 base, leaving 10 bases between them. The CDR3 covers 15 residues.

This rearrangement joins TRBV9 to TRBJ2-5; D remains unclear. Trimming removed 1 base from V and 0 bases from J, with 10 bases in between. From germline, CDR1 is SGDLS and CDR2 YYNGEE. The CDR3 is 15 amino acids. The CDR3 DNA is TGTGCCAGCAGCGTACAGGATCTGTACCAAGAGACCCAGTACTTC. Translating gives CASSVQDLYQETQYF.

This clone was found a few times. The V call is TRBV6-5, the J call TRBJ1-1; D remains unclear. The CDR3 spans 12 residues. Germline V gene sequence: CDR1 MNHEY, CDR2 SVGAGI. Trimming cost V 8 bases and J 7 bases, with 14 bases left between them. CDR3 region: CASGRPSNEAFF. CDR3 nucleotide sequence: TGTGCCAGCGGAAGGCCGAGTAATGAAGCTTTCTTT.

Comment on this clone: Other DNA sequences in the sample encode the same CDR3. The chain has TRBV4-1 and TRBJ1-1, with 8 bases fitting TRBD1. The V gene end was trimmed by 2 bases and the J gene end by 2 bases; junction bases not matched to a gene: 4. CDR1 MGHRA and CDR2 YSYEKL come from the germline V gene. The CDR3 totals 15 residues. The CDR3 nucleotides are TGCGCCAGCAGCCAAACCGGGACAGGCAACACTGAAGCTTTCTTT. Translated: CASSQTGTGNTEAFF.